This TCR beta chain was profiled in a study of T cell repertoires in aging, cancer and after chemotherapy (dated by TCRdb to the late 2010s). For the wider study: Donors were distributed across six age groups ranging from 30 or younger to 70 or older, with at least three individuals included per group. In the hematological group, the paired samples taken before and after chemotherapy came from chronic lymphocytic leukemia patients who were treated with regimens based on fludarabine or bendamustine. Alongside approximately 95 healthy donors serving as a reference group, the cohort included roughly 220 cancer patients, of whom 94 had hematological cancers and more than 120 had solid cancers. To examine immunoaging and T cell reconstitution after chemotherapy, the study profiled TCR beta repertoires in peripheral blood from healthy donors and cancer patients. The complete dataset included 8 million to 9.5 million TCR reads.

From V the trimming removes 5 bases and from J it removes 0 bases, while the gene matches leave 10 bases of the junction unaccounted for. From the cysteine through the phenylalanine, the CDR3 covers 18 amino acids. Only the CDR3 portion is preserved as DNA: 54 bases, with reading frame beginning at the first base. TCR beta rearrangements were amplified from genomic DNA isolated from peripheral blood, not from sorted cells or RNA. Points on this clonotype: Its antigen is not yet known. Base qualities are not at hand, and no much larger clone is one base apart.

Multiplex touch-down PCR with a mixed TRB-A/B primer pool was used to amplify rearranged TRB sequences covering the V, D and J segments. Two consecutive PCR reactions with Phusion HS II polymerase added Illumina adapters and sample indices to the amplicons. After gel purification with the NucleoSpin Gel and PCR Clean-up kit, the amplicons were checked using Qubit and an Agilent 2100 Bioanalyzer. Libraries were sequenced on an Illumina MiSeq using 600-cycle, single-indexed, paired-end runs. On the study's bioinformatics: MiXCR versions 2.12 and 3.0.5 were used to process TRB sequences. Each unique CDR3 nucleotide sequence counted as one clone, and only productive sequences with at least two reads were retained. Shannon diversity, evenness, clonality (one minus evenness), and alpha-parameterized diversity profiles from alpha 0 to 5 were included as repertoire metrics. The IGoR algorithm was used to calculate generation probabilities of clones in the paired pre- and post-chemotherapy samples. In TCRdb, the public reads were trimmed at Q25 with fastp and aligned with MiXCR, with productive beta chains retained. When rows share a CDR3 protein, they turn into one entry using the most common DNA and genes. These V and J calls originate from TCRdb's pipeline instead of the authors' own analysis. This sample comprises about 12,000 distinct CDR3 sequences, approximately 30% of them detected only once. The top ten clonotypes cover 8% to 10% of the sample.

Overall study outcomes, separate from this receptor: According to the authors, the repertoire data do not allow conclusions to be drawn about immunological memory after chemotherapy. Compared with age-matched healthy donors, untreated patients with hematological or solid cancers had significantly lower TCR diversity and higher clonality in blood. Lymphoid organ infiltration was present in the hematological cancer patients, and this infiltration may itself impair thymic emigration or the expansion of peripheral T cells. In healthy donors, the drop in TCR diversity with age came mainly from a loss of richness, whereas in cancer patients a loss of evenness also played a part. In both cancer cohorts, median generation probability rose over the chemotherapy interval, which suggests that the repertoire was reconstituted through rebound thymic output.

The sample was blood. This chain is built from TRBV12-3 or TRBV12-4 and TRBJ2-3; TRBD2 matches 11 bases in the middle. The receptor comes from a human donor with a blood cancer. The DNA sequence is given as TGTGCCAGCAGTCCCTGGACTAGCGGGTCTCCTAGCACAGATACGCAGTATTTT. This codes for CASSPWTSGSPSTDTQYF.